This T cell receptor (beta chain) was sequenced during a study of blood T cell repertoires in COVID-19. Study details: The United States, Italy and Spain were the sources of the acute and convalescent COVID-19 samples. Sources were T cells, B-cell-depleted T cells, or PBMCs; the material itself was cDNA or gDNA.

V shed 2 bases and J 5 bases; nucleotides not matched to a gene: 8. The germline CDR1 and CDR2 sequences are MNHEY and SMNVEV (reference sequence). The CDR3 consists of 16 residues. As originally analysed: The assay estimated nucleated cells by amplifying reference gene primers. Profiled with immunoSEQ multiplex PCR; TCRdb holds only in-frame clones, not every one. V and J calls and clone size come straight from that table; D and trimming were deduced from the DNA. The sample contains under 250,000 clones, around 83% of which appear only once. V usage is TRBV27 and J usage is TRBJ2-5; TRBD2 agrees at 10 bases. Sequencing was carried out using peripheral blood. The receptor was isolated from a man aged 45 to 65 with active or convalescent COVID-19. Here the CDR3 DNA reads TGTGCCAGCAGTTTAGGAGCGGGAGGGTTTACTGAGACCCAGTACTTC. Translating it yields CASSLGAGGFTETQYF.